Shown below are 10 T cell receptor beta chains from a single sample sequenced in a study of blood T cell repertoires in COVID-19. Method: immunoSEQ multiplex PCR; TCRdb's copy keeps in-frame clones and lacks some. The data show 380,000 or so clones, roughly nine tenths seen once. Sequencing was carried out using peripheral blood. The receptors come from a man between 35 and 55 years old with acute or convalescent COVID-19.

The V and J genes are TRBV5-4 and TRBJ2-7; TRBD2 is a possible D gene (5 bases). CDR3 length equals 16 residues. Germline CDR1 reads SGHNT; CDR2 reads YYREEE (reference sequence). V gave up 0 bases and J gave up 1 base, with 14 bases separating them. CDR3 nucleotides: TGTGCCAGCAGCTTGGATTTGCGGGCCGGATCCTACGAGCAGTACTTC. Translation gives CASSLDLRAGSYEQYF.

CDR3 residues: CASSASGGDSYEQYF. The CDR3, as DNA: TGCGCCAGCAGCGCGAGCGGGGGGGACTCCTACGAGCAGTACTTC. The gene calls are TRBV4-3 and TRBJ2-7; TRBD2 aligns across 10 bases. V lost 5 bases to trimming and J lost 0 bases; unmatched junction nucleotides: 4. Looked up from germline, CDR1 is LGHNA and CDR2 is YSLEER. The CDR3 has 15 residues.

The chain is built from TRBV19 and TRBJ1-1; TRBD1 matches at 8 bases. The ends lost 3 bases at V and 4 bases at J; junction bases unmatched: 7. There are 15 residues in the CDR3. The germline CDR1 and CDR2 sequences are LNHDA and SQIVND (reference sequence). The CDR3 DNA follows: TGTGCCAGTAGTATGGGACGACAGGGGCGCACTGAAGCTTTCTTT. It specifies CASSMGRQGRTEAFF.

The chain has TRBV9 and TRBJ2-1; D is uncertain. With 4 bases removed from V and 4 bases from J, the gap between germline ends came to 15 bases. The CDR3 has 15 residues. CDR1 SGDLS and CDR2 YYNGEE come from the germline V gene. The CDR3 loop is CASSTRVSSYNEQFF. In nucleotides, the CDR3 is TGTGCCAGCAGCACCCGGGTCTCGAGTTACAATGAGCAGTTCTTC.

In the case of this clone: A read error may produce the germline difference seen at one junction end. The rearrangement links TRBV7-7 to TRBJ2-1; 11 bases align to TRBD1. This CDR3 contains 15 residues. Germline V gene lookup returns CDR1 SSHAT and CDR2 FNYEAQ (reference sequence). DNA for the CDR3: TGTGCTAGCAGCCCCGGGACAGGGGGTGGAAATGAGCAGTTCTTC. The encoded protein is CASSPGTGGGNEQFF.

This sequence joins TRBV6-2 or TRBV6-3 and TRBJ2-1; TRBD1 aligns across 9 bases. This CDR3 has 15 residues. V dropped 5 bases and J dropped 8; count of bases not matched to a gene: 10. The germline CDR1 and CDR2 sequences are MNHEY and SVGEGT. CDR3 coding DNA: TGTGCCAGCAGTACTCCGGGACAGGGCTTCGATGAGCAGTTCTTC. Translated: CASSTPGQGFDEQFF.

The genes are TRBV18 and TRBJ2-1; perhaps TRBD2 as D (5 bases). The CDR3 runs to 17 residues. V was pared by 6 bases and J by 6 bases, with 24 bases between. Germline CDR1 is KGHSH and CDR2 is LQKENI. The CDR3 region has the DNA TGTGCCAGCTCCCCAAGCAGTGCGGCGCTTCGGGGCAATGAGCAGTTCTTC. Its translation is CASSPSSAALRGNEQFF.

The CDR3 reads CASSQLVGGTPLHF. CDR3 DNA sequence: TGTGCCAGCAGTCAACTCGTGGGGGGAACACCCCTCCACTTT. The chain joins TRBV7-9 to TRBJ1-6; D perhaps matches TRBD1 (5 bases). Per the germline V gene, CDR1 is SEHNR and CDR2 is FQNEAQ (reference sequence). Trimming cost V 6 bases and J 11 bases, with 17 bases left between them. The CDR3 covers 14 residues.

Note on this clone: Other DNA variants within this sample encode the same CDR3. In nucleotides, the CDR3 is TGTGCCATCTCTGGCGGGAGGGCCTACAATGAGCAGTTCTTC. This encodes CAISGGRAYNEQFF. The chain combines TRBV10-3 with TRBJ2-1, with TRBD2 matching over 9 bases. The CDR3 consists of 14 residues. V lost 8 bases to trimming and J lost 2 bases; unmatched junction nucleotides: 4. CDR1 and CDR2 from the germline V gene are ENHRY and SYGVKD.

The chain combines TRBV5-6 with TRBJ2-1; 15 bases align to TRBD2. The V segment lost 4 bases and the J segment 0 bases; nucleotides outside the gene matches: 5. The CDR3 contains 18 residues. Per germline, CDR1 SGHDT and CDR2 YYEEEE. The CDR3 DNA reads TGTGCCAGCAGCGTCGGACTAGCGGGGGGGCCCTCCTACAATGAGCAGTTCTTC. Protein sequence: CASSVGLAGGPSYNEQFF.